This TCR beta chain was identified during a study of CXCR3-negative and CXCR3-positive naive CD8 T cells. The overall study: Cumulative TRB read yield was roughly 150 million, averaging about 1.5 +/- 0.3 million per library. Findings and caveats of the study: Comparably high diversity was seen in both naive subsets, and much lower diversity in memory CD8+ cells. Relative to CXCR3-negative naive cells, CXCR3-positive naive cells had more hydrophobic TRB CDR3s.

The libraries of TRB cDNA were constructed through 5' RACE using UMI labels. TCRdb reprocessed the 5' RACE reads, with one entry per CDR3 protein and no DNA. The listing contains approximately 100,000 distinct CDR3 sequences. This CDR3 is 13 amino acids long. Germline CDR1 and CDR2: SGHRS and YFSETQ. Note on this clonotype: The antigen remains unidentified.

This sequence joins TRBV5-1 and TRBJ1-1. The TCR originated in a human donor in good health. Some clones in this sample may be carry-over from other donors' samples. What was sequenced was naive CXCR3+ CD8+ T cells from blood. Subset: CD45RO-CCR7+CD27+CD95- naive CD8+ T cells expressing CXCR3 (TNR3+). CDR3 loop: CASSPLSGFAAFF.